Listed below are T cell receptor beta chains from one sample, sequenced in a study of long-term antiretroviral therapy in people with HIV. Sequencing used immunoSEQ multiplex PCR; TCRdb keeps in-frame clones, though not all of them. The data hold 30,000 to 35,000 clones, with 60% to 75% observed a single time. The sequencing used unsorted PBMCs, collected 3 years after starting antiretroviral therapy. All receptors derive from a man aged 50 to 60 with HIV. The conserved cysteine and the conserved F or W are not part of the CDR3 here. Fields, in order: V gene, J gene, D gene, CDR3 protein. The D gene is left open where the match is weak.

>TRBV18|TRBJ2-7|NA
ASSQGLGAEQY
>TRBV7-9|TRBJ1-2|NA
ASSSARDYGYT
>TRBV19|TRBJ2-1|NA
ASSTQGLNEQF
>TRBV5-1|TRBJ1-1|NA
ASSPWGGSTEAF
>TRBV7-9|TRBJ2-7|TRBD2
ASSKGLAPDEQY
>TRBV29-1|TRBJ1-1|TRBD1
SVVGTENTEAF
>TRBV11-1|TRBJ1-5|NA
ASSLGRDQPQH
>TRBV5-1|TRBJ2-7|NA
ASSSTGPSADYEQY
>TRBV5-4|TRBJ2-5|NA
ASSMYTGTYQETQY
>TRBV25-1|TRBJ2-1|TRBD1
ASSLQGNEQF
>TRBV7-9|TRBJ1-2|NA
ASSLATMRISRGYT
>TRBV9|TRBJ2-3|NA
ASSSRLLTDTQY
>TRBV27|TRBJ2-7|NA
ASSYGKNEQY
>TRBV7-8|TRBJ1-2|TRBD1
ASSLGQGIYGYT
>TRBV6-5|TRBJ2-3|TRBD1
ASSYSRTGGSDTQY
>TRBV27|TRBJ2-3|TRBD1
ASSLSGQGTDTQY
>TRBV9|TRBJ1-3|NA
ASSDQVRGNTIY
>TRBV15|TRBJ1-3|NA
ATSGTTGNTIY
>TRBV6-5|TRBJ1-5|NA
ASRSPHSNQPQH
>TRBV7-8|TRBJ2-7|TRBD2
ASSLAGGYEQY
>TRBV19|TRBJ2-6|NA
ASSFPTGLSGANVLT
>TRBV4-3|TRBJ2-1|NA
ASSQRGDYNEQF
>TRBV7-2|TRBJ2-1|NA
ASSLEGGRNEQF
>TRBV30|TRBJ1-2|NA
AWSMRNYGYT
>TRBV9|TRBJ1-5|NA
ASSPGRGNQPQH
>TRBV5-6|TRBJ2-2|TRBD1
ASSRQGYTGELF
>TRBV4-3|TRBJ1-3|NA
ASSPRGGTWGNTIY
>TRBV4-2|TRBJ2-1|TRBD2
ASSQESGGLNEQF
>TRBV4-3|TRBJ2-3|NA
ASSQYLGTDTQY
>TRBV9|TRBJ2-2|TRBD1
ASSVAGTGGLGELF
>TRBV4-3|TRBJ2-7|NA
ASSQDLSGYYEQY
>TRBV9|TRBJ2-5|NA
ASSVTGMSETQY
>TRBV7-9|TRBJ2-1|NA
ASSLTTRQRSFHEQF
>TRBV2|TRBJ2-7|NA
ASGDYEQY
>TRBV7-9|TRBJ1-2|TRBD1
ASSRETGRTVGYT
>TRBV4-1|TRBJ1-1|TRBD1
ASSPGQGGTEAF
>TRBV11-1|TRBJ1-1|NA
ASRPPGPFGAF
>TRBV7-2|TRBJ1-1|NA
ASSLLQGLSTEAF
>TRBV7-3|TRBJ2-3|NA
ASSLNPSTDTQY
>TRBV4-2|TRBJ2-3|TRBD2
ASSLQAGGMPDTQY
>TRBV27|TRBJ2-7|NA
ASSLSQQYEQY
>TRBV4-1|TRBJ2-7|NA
ASSQVSASEQY
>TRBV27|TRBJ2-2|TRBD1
ASSRGQGAWTGELF
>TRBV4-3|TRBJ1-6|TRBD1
ASSLGGQGDSPLH
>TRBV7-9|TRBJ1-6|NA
ASSLTARGRNSPLH
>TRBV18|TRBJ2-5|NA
ASSPFQGGEETQY
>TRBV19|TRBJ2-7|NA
ASSSLGRGRYEQY
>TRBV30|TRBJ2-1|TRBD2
AWSRGEAGAGGPNEQF
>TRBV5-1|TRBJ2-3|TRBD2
ASSSRGGGTSGSADTQY
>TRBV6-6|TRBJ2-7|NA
ASSHSGEEGNEQY
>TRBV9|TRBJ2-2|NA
ASSVGRSGELF
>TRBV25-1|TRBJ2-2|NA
ASSAENTGELF
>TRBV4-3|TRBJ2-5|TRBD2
ASSHGTSGVATQY
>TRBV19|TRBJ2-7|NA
ASSRGAIDGGEQY
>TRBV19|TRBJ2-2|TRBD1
ASIRQGANGELF